The next 5 T cell receptor beta chains were all read from a single sample in a study of cytomegalovirus exposure and HLA in healthy donors. The PCR employed 60 Vbeta primers together with 13 Jbeta primers. The table came from immunoSEQ multiplex PCR; TCRdb's copy has only in-frame clones and leaves some out. Its clone listing holds around 130,000 clones. Sequenced material: PBMCs. The receptor source for this set is a woman in her thirties or forties in good health and CMV-seronegative.

The CDR3 loop reads CASRVQATPLHF. CDR3 DNA sequence: TGTGCCAGCAGGGTTCAGGCCACCCCCCTCCACTTT. This chain joins TRBV7-2 and TRBJ1-6; D unresolved. The CDR3 consists of 12 residues. Germline CDR1 SGHTA, CDR2 FQGNSA. V was cut by 6 bases and J by 13 bases, with 13 bases left in between.

The chain uses TRBV5-1 and TRBJ1-1; TRBD1 agrees at 7 bases. Per the germline V gene, CDR1 is SGHRS and CDR2 is YFSETQ. There are 11 residues in the CDR3. The trim removed 5 bases at V and 8 bases at J, leaving 3 bases unmatched. This CDR3 is CASRTGTEAFF. CDR3 sequence (DNA): TGCGCCAGCAGGACAGGGACCGAAGCTTTCTTT. Full variable domain (outside the CDR3, taken from reference TRBV5-1 and TRBJ1-1): KAGVTQTPRYLIKTRGQQVTLSCSPISGHRSVSWYQQTPGQGLQFLFEYFSETQRNKGNFPGRFSGRQFSNSRSEMNVSTLELGDSALYLCASRTGTEAFFGQGTRLTVV.

The chain combines TRBV6-5 with TRBJ1-1, with D maybe TRBD1 (6 bases). Trimming cost V 7 bases and J 0 bases, with 15 bases left between them. The CDR3 length is 15 residues. CDR1 and CDR2 from the germline V gene are MNHEY and SVGAGI. The CDR3, as DNA: TGTGCCAGCATACGACAGGCAGCCTTGAACACTGAAGCTTTCTTT. Protein: CASIRQAALNTEAFF.

This chain connects TRBV5-4 to TRBJ1-5; the D is unclear. V was pared by 0 bases and J by 3 bases, with 7 bases between. CDR1 is SGHNT and CDR2 is YYREEE in the germline V gene (reference sequence). The CDR3 contains 14 residues. The CDR3 nucleotides read TGTGCCAGCAGCTTGGCAGGCCCCAATCAGCCCCAGCATTTT. Translation gives CASSLAGPNQPQHF.

The chain couples TRBV19 to TRBJ1-2; 9 nucleotides match TRBD1. Germline lookup yields CDR1 LNHDA and CDR2 SQIVND (reference sequence). This CDR3 is built from 14 residues. The V segment lost 6 bases and the J segment 7 bases; nucleotides outside the gene matches: 9. The CDR3 is CASRGQGSNPGYTF. The CDR3 nucleotides are TGTGCCAGTAGGGGACAGGGAAGTAACCCTGGCTACACCTTC.